Listed here is a single T cell receptor beta chain. CDR1 PRHDT and CDR2 FYEKMQ come from the germline V gene (reference sequence). The CDR3 is 14 amino acids. The ends lost 8 bases at V and 2 bases at J; junction bases unmatched: 7. The data were taken from a study of blood T cell repertoires in COVID-19. Across the whole study: The analysed material was cDNA or gDNA that came from T cells, B-cell-depleted T cells, or PBMCs.

TCRdb keeps only in-frame clones here, not all; method: immunoSEQ multiplex PCR. The sample has more than 150,000 clones; roughly four fifths are singletons. This TCR was sampled from a woman aged 35 to 49 with acute or convalescent COVID-19. This chain uses TRBV13 with TRBJ2-3, with 7 bases identical to TRBD2. Sequencing input: peripheral blood. The CDR3: CASGGEGNTDTQYF. CDR3 nucleotide sequence: TGTGCCAGCGGTGGGGAGGGGAACACAGATACGCAGTATTTT.